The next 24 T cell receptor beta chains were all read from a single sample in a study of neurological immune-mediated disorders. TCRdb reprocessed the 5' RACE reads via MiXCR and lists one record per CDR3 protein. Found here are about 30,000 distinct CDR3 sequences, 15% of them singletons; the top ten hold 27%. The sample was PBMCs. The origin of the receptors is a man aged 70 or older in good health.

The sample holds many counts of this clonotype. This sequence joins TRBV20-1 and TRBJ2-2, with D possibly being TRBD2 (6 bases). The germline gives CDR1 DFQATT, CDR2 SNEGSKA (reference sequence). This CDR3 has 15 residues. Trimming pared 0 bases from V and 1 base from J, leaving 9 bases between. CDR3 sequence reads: CSARDFGGNTGELFF. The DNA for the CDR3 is TGCAGTGCTAGAGATTTCGGGGGGAACACCGGGGAGCTGTTTTTT.

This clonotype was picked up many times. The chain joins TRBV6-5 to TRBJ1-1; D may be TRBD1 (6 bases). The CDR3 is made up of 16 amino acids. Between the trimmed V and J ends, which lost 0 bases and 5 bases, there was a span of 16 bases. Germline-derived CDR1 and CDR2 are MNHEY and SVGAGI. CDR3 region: CASSYSSPGAGTEAFF. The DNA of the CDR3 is TGTGCCAGCAGTTACTCGAGTCCGGGGGCCGGGACTGAAGCTTTCTTT.

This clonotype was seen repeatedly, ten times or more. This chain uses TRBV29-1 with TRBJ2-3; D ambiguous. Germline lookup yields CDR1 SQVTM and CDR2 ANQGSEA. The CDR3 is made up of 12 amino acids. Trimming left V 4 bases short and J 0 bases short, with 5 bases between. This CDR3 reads CSVVKSTDTQYF. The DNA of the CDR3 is TGCAGCGTTGTCAAGAGCACAGATACGCAGTATTTT.

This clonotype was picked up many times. The CDR3 sequence is CASSHLRGVNTGELFF. DNA for the CDR3: TGCGCCAGCAGCCACCTGAGAGGGGTCAACACCGGGGAGCTGTTTTTT. The V gene is TRBV4-3, the J gene TRBJ2-2; the D call may be TRBD1 or TRBD2 (5 bases each). The CDR3 spans 16 residues. Germline V gene lookup returns CDR1 LGHNA and CDR2 YSLEER. Trimming shortened V by 3 bases and J by 2 bases, and 13 bases separated the two germline ends.

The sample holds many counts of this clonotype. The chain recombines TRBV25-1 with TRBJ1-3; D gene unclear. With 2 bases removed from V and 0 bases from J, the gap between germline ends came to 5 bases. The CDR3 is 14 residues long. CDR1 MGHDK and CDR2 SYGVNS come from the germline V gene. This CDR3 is CASSEGPSGNTIYF. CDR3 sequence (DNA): TGTGCCAGCAGTGAAGGCCCCTCTGGAAACACCATATATTTT.

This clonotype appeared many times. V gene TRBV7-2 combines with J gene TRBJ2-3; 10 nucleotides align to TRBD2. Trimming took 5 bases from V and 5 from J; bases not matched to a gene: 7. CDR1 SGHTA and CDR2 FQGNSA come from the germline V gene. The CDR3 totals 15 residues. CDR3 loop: CASSPQIAGGDTQYF. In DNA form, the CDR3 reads TGTGCCAGCAGCCCCCAGATAGCGGGGGGAGATACGCAGTATTTT.

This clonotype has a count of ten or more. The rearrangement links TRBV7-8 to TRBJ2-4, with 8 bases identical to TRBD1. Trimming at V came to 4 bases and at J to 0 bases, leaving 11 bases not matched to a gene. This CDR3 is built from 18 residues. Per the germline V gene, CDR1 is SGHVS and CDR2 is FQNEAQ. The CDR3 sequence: CASSSTGQVKIAKNIQYF. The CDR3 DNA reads TGTGCCAGCAGCTCCACGGGACAGGTGAAAATAGCCAAAAACATTCAGTACTTC.

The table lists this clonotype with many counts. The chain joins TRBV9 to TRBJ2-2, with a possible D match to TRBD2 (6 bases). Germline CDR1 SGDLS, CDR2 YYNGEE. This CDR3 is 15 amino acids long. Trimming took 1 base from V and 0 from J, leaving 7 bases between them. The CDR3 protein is CASSVRGTNTGELFF. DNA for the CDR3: TGTGCCAGCAGCGTACGGGGGACGAACACCGGGGAGCTGTTTTTT.

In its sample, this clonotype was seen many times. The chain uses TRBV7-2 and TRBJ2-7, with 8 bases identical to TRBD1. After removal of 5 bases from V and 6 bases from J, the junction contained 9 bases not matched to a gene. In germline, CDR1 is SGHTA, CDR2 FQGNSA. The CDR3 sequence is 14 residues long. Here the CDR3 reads CASSRTQGAGEQYF. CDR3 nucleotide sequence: TGTGCCAGCAGCCGCACCCAGGGGGCTGGCGAGCAGTACTTC.

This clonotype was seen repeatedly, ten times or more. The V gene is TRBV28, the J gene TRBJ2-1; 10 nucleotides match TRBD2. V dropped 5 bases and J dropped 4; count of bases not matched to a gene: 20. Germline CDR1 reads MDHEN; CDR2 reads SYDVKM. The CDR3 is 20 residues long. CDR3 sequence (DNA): TGTGCCAGCAGTACCCCCGGGACTAGCGATCTCCCATATGGTTACAATGAGCAGTTCTTC. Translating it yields CASSTPGTSDLPYGYNEQFF.

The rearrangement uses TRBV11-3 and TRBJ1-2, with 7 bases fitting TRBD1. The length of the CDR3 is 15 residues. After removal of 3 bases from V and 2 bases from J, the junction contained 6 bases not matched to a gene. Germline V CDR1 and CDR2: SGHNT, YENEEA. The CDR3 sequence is CASSLEGGLNYGYTF. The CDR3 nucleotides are TGTGCCAGCAGCTTGGAAGGGGGCTTAAACTATGGCTACACCTTC. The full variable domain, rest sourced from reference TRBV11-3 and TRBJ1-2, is EAGVVQSPRYKIIEKKQPVAFWCNPISGHNTLYWYLQNLGQGPELLIRYENEEAVDDSQLPKDRFSAERLKGVDSTLKIQPAELGDSAVYLCASSLEGGLNYGYTFGSGTRLTVV.

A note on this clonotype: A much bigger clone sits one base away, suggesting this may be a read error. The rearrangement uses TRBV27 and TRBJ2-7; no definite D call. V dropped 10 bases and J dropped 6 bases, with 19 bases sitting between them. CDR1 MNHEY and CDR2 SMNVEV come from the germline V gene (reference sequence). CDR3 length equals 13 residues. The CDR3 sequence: CAIGYTVSGEQYF. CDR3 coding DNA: TGTGCCATCGGCTACACCGTGTCTGGCGAGCAGTACTTC.

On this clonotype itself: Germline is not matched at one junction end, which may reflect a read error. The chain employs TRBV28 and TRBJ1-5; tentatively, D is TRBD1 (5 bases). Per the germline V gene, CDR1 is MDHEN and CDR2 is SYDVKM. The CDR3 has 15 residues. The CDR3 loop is CVSSLWTGRNQPQHF. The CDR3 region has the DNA TGTGTCAGCAGTTTATGGACGGGACGCAATCAGCCCCAGCATTTT.

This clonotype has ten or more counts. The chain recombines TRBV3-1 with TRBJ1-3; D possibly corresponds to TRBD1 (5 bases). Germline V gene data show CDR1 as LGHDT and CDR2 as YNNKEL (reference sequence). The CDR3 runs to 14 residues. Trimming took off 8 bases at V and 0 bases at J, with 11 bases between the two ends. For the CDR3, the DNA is TGTGCCAGCGCCGGGGGGACCTCTGGAAACACCATATATTTT. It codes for CASAGGTSGNTIYF.

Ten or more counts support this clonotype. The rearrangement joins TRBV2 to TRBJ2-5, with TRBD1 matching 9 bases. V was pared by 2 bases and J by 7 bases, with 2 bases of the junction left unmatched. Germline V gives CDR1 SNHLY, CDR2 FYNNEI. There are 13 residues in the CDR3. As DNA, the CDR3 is TGTGCCAGCAGTGAAATGACAGGGGGGACCCAGTACTTC. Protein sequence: CASSEMTGGTQYF.

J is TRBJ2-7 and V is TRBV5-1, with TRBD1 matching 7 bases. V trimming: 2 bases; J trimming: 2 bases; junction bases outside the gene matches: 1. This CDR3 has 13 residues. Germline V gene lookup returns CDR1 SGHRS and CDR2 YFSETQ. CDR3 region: CASSLGGTYEQYF. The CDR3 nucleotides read TGCGCCAGCAGCTTAGGGGGCACCTACGAGCAGTACTTC.

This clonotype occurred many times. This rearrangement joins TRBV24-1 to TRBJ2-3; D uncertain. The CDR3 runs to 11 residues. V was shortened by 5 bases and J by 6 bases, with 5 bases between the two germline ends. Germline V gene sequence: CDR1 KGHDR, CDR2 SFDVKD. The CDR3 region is CATSVMDTQYF. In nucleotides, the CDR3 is TGTGCCACCAGTGTAATGGATACGCAGTATTTT.

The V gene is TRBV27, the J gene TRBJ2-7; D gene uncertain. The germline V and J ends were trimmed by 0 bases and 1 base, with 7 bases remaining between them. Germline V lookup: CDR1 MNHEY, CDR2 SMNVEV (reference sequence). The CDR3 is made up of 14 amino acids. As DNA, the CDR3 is TGTGCCAGCAGTTTATCTCTGGGTTCCTACGAGCAGTACTTC. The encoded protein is CASSLSLGSYEQYF.

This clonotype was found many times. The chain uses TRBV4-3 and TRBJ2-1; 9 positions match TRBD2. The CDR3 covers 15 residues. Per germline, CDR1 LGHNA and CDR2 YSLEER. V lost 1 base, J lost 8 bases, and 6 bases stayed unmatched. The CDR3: CASSQAAGTSYEQFF. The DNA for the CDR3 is TGCGCCAGCAGCCAAGCTGCAGGGACTAGCTATGAGCAGTTCTTC.

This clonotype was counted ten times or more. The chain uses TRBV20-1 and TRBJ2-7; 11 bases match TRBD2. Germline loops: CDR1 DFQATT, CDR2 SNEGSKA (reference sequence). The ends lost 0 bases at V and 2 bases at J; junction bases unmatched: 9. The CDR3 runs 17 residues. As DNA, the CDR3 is TGCAGTGCTAGAGATTTCTCCGGGACTAGCGGTCCCTACGAGCAGTACTTC. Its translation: CSARDFSGTSGPYEQYF.

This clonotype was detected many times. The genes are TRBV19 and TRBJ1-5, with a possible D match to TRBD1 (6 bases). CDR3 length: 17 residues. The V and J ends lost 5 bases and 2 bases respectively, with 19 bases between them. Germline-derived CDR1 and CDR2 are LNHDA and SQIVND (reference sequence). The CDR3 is CASSRLPADSRNQPQHF. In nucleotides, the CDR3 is TGTGCCAGTAGTCGGCTCCCAGCGGACAGCCGCAATCAGCCCCAGCATTTT. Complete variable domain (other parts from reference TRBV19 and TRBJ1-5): DGGITQSPKYLFRKEGQNVTLSCEQNLNHDAMYWYRQDPGQGLRLIYYSQIVNDFQKGDIAEGYSVSREKKESFPLTVTSAQKNPTAFYLCASSRLPADSRNQPQHFGDGTRLSIL.

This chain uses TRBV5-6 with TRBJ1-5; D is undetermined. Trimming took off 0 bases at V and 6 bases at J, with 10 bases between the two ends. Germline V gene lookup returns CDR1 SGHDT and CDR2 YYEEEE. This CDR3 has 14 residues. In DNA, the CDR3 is TGTGCCAGCAGCTTGGGTCCAGGTTGTCAGCCCCAGCATTTT. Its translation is CASSLGPGCQPQHF.

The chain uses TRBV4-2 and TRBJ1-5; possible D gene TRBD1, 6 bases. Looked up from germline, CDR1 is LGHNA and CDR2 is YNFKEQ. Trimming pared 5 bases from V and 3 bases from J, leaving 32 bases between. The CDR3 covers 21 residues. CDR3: CASSNKIGATERGDINQPQHF. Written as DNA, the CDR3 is TGTGCCAGCAGCAACAAAATTGGAGCGACCGAGAGGGGGGATATCAATCAGCCCCAGCATTTT.

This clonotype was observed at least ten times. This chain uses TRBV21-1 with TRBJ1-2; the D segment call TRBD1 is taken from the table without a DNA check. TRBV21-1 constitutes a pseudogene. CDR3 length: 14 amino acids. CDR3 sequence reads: CASTRPGQGYGYTF. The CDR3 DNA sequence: TGTGCCAGCACCCGACCGGGACAGGGCTATGGCTACACCTTC.